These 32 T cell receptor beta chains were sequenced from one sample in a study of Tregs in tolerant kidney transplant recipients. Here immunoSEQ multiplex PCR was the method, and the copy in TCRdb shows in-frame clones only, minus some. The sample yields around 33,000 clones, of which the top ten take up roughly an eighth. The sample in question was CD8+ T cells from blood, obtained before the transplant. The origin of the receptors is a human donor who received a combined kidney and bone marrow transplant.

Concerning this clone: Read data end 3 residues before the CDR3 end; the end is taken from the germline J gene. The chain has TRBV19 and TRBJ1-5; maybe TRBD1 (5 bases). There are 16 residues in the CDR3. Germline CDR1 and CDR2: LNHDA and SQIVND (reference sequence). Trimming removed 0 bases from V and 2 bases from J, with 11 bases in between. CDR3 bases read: TGTGCCAGTAGTATAGAGTCAGGGTTTGGCAATCAGCCC. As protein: CASSIESGFGNQP. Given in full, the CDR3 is CASSIESGFGNQPQHF. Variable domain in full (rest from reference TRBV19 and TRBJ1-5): DGGITQSPKYLFRKEGQNVTLSCEQNLNHDAMYWYRQDPGQGLRLIYYSQIVNDFQKGDIAEGYSVSREKKESFPLTVTSAQKNPTAFYLCASSIESGFGNQPQHFGDGTRLSIL.

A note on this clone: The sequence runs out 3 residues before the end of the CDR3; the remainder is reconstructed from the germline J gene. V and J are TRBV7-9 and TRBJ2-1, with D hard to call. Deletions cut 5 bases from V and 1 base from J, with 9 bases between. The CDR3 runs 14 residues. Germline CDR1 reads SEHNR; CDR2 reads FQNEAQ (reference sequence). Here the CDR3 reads CASSLPGSYNEQFF. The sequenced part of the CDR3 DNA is TGTGCCAGCAGCCTCCCCGGGTCCTACAATGAG. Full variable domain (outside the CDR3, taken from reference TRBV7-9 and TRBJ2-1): DTGVSQNPRHKITKRGQNVTFRCDPISEHNRLYWYRQTLGQGPEFLTYFQNEAQLEKSRLLSDRFSAERPKGSFSTLEIQRTEQGDSAMYLCASSLPGSYNEQFFGPGTRLTVL.

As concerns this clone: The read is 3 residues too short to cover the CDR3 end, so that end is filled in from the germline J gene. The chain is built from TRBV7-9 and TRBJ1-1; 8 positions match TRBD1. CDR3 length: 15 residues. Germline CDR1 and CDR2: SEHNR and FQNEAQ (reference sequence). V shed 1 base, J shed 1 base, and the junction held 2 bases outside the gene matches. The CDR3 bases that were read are TGTGCCAGCAGCTTAGTAGGACAGGGGAACACTGAA. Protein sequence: CASSLVGQGNTE. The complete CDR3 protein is CASSLVGQGNTEAFF. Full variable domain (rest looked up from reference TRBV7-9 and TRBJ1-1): DTGVSQNPRHKITKRGQNVTFRCDPISEHNRLYWYRQTLGQGPEFLTYFQNEAQLEKSRLLSDRFSAERPKGSFSTLEIQRTEQGDSAMYLCASSLVGQGNTEAFFGQGTRLTVV.

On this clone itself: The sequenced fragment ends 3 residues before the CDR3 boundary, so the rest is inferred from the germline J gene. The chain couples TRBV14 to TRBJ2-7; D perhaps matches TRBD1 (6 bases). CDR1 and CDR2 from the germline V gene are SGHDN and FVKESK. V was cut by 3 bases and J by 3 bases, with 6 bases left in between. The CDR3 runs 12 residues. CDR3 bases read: TGTGCCAGCAGCCAGGGACACTACGAG. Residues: CASSQGHYE. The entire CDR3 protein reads CASSQGHYEQYF. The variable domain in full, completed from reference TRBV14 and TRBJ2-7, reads EAGVTQFPSHSVIEKGQTVTLRCDPISGHDNLYWYRRVMGKEIKFLLHFVKESKQDESGMPNNRFLAERTGGTYSTLKVQPAELEDSGVYFCASSQGHYEQYFGPGTRLTVT.

Partial CDR3 DNA: TGTGCCAGCTTTGGCGGGGCTTACGAG. Its translation is CASFGGAYE. The full CDR3 reads CASFGGAYEQYF. The J gene is TRBJ2-7, the V gene TRBV2; a weak D match, TRBD2 (6 bases). The read is 3 residues too short to cover the CDR3 end, so that end is filled in from the germline J gene. The germline V gene has CDR1 SNHLY and CDR2 FYNNEI. V was trimmed by 8 bases and J by 4 bases, leaving 12 bases between them. The CDR3 spans 12 residues. Based on the CDR3 plus reference TRBV2 and TRBJ2-7, the full variable domain is EPEVTQTPSHQVTQMGQEVILRCVPISNHLYFYWYRQILGQKVEFLVSFYNNEISEKSEIFDDQFSVERPDGSNFTLKIRSTKLEDSAMYFCASFGGAYEQYFGPGTRLTVT.

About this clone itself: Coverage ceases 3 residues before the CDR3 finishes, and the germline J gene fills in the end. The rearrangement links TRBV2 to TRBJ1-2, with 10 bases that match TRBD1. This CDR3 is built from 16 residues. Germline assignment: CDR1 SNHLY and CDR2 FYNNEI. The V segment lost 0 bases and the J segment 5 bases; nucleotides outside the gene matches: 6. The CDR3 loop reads CASSEAQGQGIYGYTF. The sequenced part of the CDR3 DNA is TGTGCCAGCAGTGAAGCGCAGGGACAGGGGATTTATGGC.

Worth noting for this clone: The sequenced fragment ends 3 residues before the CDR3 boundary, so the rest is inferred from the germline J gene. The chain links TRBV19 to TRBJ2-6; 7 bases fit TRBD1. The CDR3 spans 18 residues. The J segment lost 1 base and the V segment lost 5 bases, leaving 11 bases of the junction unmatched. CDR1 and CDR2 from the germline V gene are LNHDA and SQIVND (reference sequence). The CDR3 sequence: CASSPPVTGTSGANVLTF. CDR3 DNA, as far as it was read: TGTGCCAGTAGTCCCCCCGTGACAGGGACGTCTGGGGCCAACGTC.

The covered CDR3 bases are TGCAGTGCTCCTGCTGTGGGCCTTTACTACGAG. Its protein is CSAPAVGLYYE. The entire CDR3 reads CSAPAVGLYYEQYF. This chain connects TRBV20-1 to TRBJ2-7, with D hard to call. The read gets to within 3 residues of the CDR3 end, and the germline J gene fills in the rest. Trimming removed 5 bases from V and 3 bases from J, with 17 bases in between. The CDR3 is 14 amino acids. Germline lookup yields CDR1 DFQATT and CDR2 SNEGSKA (reference sequence).

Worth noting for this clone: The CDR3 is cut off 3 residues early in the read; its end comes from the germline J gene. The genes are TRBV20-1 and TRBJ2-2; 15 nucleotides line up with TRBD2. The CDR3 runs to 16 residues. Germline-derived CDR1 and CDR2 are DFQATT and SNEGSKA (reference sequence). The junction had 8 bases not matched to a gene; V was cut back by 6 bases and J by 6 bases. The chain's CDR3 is CSAPGTSGRIAGELFF. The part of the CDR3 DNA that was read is TGCAGTGCACCCGGGACTAGCGGGAGGATCGCCGGGGAG.

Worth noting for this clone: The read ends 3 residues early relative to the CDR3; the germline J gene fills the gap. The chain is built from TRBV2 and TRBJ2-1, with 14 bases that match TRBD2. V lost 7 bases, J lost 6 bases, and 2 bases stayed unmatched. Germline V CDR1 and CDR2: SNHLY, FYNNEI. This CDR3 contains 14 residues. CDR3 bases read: TGTGCCAGCACGGGACTAGCGGGAGTCAATGAG. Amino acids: CASTGLAGVNE. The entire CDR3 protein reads CASTGLAGVNEQFF.

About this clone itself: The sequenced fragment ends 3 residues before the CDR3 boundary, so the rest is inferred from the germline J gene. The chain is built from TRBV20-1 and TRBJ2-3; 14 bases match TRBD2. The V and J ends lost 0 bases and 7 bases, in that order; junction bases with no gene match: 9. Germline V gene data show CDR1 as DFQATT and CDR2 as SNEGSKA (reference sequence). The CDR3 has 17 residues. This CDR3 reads CSAREKSGTSGRYTQYF. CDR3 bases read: TGCAGTGCTAGAGAGAAGTCCGGGACTAGCGGGAGATATACG.

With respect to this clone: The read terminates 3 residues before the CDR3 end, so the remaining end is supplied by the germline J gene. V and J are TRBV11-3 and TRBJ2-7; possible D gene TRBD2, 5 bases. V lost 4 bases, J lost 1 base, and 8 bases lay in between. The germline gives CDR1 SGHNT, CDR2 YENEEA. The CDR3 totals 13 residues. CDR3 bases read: TGTGCCAGCAGCTCAGGACTTTCCTACGAG. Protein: CASSSGLSYE. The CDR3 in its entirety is CASSSGLSYEQYF.

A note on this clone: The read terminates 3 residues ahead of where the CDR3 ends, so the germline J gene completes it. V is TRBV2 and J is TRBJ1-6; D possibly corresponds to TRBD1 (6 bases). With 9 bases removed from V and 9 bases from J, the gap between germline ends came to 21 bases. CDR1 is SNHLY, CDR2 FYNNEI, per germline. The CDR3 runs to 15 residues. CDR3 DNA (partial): TGTGCCAGTCATAACCCCCAGGGGTGGGGTTCACCC. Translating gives CASHNPQGWGSP. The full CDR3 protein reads CASHNPQGWGSPLHF. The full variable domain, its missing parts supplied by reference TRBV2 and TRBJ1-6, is EPEVTQTPSHQVTQMGQEVILRCVPISNHLYFYWYRQILGQKVEFLVSFYNNEISEKSEIFDDQFSVERPDGSNFTLKIRSTKLEDSAMYFCASHNPQGWGSPLHFGNGTRLTVT.

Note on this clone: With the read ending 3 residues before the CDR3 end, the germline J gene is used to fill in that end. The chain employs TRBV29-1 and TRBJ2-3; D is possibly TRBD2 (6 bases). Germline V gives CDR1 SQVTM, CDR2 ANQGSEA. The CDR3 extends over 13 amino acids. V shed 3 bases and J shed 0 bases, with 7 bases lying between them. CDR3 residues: CSVEGGSTDTQYF. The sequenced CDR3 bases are TGCAGCGTTGAGGGGGGTAGCACAGATACG.

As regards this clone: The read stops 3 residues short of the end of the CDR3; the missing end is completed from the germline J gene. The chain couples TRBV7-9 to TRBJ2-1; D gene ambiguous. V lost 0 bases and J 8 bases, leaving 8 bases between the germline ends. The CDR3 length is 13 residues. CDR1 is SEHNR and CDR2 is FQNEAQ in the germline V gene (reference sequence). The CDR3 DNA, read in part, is TGTGCCAGCAGCTTAGCGCTTGGCTATGAG. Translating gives CASSLALGYE. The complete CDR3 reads CASSLALGYEQFF.

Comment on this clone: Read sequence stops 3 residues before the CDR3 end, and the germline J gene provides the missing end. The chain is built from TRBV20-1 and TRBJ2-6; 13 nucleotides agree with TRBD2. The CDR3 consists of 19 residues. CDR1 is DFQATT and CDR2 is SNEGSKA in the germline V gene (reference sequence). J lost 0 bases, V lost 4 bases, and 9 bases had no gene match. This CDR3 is CSAIGTSGILGSGANVLTF. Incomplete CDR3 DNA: TGCAGTGCTATCGGGACTAGCGGGATCCTCGGCTCTGGGGCCAACGTC.

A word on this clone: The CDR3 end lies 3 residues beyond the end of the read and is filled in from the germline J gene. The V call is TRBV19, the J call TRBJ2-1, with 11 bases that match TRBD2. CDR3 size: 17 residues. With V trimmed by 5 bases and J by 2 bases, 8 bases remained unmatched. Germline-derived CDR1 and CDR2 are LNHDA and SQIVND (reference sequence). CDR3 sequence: CASSATSGTLPYNEQFF. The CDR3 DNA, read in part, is TGTGCCAGTAGTGCGACTAGCGGGACCCTACCCTACAATGAG.

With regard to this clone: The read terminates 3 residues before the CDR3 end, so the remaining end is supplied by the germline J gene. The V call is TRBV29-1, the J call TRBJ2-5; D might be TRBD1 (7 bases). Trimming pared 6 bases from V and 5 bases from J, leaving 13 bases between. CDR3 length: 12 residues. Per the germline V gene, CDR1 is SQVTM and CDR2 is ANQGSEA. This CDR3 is CSVTGEDETQYF. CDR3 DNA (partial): TGCAGCGTCACAGGGGAGGACGAGACC.

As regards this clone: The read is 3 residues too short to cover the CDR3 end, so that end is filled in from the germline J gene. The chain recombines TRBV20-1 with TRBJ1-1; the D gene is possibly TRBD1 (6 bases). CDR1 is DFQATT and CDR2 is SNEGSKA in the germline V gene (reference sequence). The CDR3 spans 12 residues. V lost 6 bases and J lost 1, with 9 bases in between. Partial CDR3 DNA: TGCAGTGCCGAGGGGGAGAACACTGAA. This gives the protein CSAEGENTE. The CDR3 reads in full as CSAEGENTEAFF.

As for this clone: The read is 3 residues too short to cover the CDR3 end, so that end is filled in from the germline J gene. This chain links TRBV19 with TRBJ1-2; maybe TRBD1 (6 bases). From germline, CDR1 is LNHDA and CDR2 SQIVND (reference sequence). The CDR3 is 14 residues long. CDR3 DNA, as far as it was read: TGTGCCAGTAGTATAGACGCACAGGGTGAGGGC. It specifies CASSIDAQGEG. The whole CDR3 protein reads CASSIDAQGEGYTF.

The sequenced CDR3 bases are TGCAGCGTTGAGGGCAGGGGCTCCTACGAG. Its protein product is CSVEGRGSYE. The entire CDR3 protein reads CSVEGRGSYEQYF. This rearrangement joins TRBV29-1 to TRBJ2-7, with D possibly being TRBD1 (6 bases). The read falls 3 residues short of the CDR3 end, and the missing part is taken from the germline J gene. Germline lookup yields CDR1 SQVTM and CDR2 ANQGSEA. Trimming left V 3 bases short and J 0 bases short, with 9 bases between. CDR3 length: 13 residues.

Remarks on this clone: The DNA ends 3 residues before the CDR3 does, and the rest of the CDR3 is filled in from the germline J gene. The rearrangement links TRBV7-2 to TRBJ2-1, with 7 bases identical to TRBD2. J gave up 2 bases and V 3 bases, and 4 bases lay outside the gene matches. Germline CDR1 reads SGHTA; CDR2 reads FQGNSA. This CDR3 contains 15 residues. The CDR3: CASSLASGPYNEQFF. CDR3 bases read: TGTGCCAGCAGCTTGGCTAGCGGACCCTACAATGAG.

The CDR3 region is CASSLRDNSYEQYF. Incomplete CDR3 DNA: TGTGCCAGCAGCTTGCGGGACAACTCCTACGAG. The V call is TRBV7-9, the J call TRBJ2-7; D tentatively fits TRBD1 or TRBD2 (6 bases each). With the read ending 3 residues before the CDR3 end, the germline J gene is used to fill in that end. V lost 3 bases and J lost 0, with 9 bases in between. Germline V gives CDR1 SEHNR, CDR2 FQNEAQ (reference sequence). This CDR3 comprises 14 residues.

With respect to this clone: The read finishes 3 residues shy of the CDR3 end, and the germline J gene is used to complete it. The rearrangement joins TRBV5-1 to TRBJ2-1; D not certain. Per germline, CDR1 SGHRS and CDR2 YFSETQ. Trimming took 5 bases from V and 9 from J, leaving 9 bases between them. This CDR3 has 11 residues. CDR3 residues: CASSISGEQFF. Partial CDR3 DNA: TGCGCCAGCAGTATTTCGGGTGAG.

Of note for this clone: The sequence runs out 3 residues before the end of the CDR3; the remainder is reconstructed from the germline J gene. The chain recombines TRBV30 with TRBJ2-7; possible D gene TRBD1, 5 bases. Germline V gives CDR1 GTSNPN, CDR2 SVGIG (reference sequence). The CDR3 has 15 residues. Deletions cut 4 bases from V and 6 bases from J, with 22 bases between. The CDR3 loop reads CAWTLLGQGVSEQYF. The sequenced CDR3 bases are TGTGCCTGGACTCTCCTTGGCCAAGGGGTCTCCGAG.

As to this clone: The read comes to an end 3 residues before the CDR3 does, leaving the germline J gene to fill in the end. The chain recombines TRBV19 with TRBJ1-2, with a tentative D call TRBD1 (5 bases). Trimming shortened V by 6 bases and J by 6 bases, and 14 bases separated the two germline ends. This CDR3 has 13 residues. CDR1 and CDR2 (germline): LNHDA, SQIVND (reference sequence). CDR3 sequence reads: CASSLTGSNGYTF. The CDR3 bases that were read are TGTGCCAGTAGCCTAACAGGTTCCAATGGC.

CDR3 sequence: CAWRGGAADTQYF. CDR3 DNA, as far as it was read: TGTGCCTGGAGAGGCGGAGCAGCAGATACG. This rearrangement joins TRBV30 to TRBJ2-3; D not certain. The CDR3 extends 3 residues past the end of the read, so its final part is completed from the germline J gene. Trimming pared 3 bases from V and 4 bases from J, leaving 11 bases between. Germline values: CDR1 GTSNPN, CDR2 SVGIG (reference sequence). The CDR3 has 13 residues.

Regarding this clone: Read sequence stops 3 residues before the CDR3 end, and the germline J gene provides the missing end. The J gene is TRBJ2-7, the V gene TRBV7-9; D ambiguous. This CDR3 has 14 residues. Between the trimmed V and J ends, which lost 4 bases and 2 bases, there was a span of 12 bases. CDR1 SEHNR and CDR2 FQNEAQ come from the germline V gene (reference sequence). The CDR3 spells CASSSVISPYEQYF. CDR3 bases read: TGTGCCAGCAGCTCAGTAATTAGCCCCTACGAG.

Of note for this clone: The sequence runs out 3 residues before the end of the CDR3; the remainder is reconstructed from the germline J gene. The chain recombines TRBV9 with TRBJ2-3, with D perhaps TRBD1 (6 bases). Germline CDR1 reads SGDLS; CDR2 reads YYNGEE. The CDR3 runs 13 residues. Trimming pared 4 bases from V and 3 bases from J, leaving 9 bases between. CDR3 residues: CASSTRGTDTQYF. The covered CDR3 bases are TGTGCCAGCAGCACCAGGGGAACAGATACG.

CDR3 protein: CASSPGTSGRIDTQYF. Incomplete CDR3 DNA: TGTGCCAGCAGCCCCGGGACTAGCGGGAGGATAGATACG. The chain uses TRBV7-6 and TRBJ2-3; 15 bases agree with TRBD2. The read comes to an end 3 residues before the CDR3 does, leaving the germline J gene to fill in the end. The CDR3 runs 16 residues. Germline V gives CDR1 SGHVS, CDR2 FNYEAQ. V gave up 5 bases and J gave up 5 bases; unmatched junction bases: 5.

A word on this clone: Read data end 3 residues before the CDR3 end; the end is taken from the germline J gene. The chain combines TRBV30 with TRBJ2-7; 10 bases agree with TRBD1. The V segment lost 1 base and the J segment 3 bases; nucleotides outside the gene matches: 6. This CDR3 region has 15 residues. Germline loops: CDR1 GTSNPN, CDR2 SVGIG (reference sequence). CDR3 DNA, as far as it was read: TGTGCCTGGAGTGAGTGGACAGGGGGATTCTACGAG. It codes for CAWSEWTGGFYE. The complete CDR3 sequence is CAWSEWTGGFYEQYF.

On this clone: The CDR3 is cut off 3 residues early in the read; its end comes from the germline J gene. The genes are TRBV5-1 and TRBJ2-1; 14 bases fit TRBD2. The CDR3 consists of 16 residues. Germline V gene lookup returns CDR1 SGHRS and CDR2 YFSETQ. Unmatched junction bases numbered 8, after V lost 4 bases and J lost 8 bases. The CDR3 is CASSKRLAGGPDEQFF. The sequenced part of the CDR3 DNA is TGCGCCAGCAGCAAACGACTAGCGGGAGGGCCCGATGAG.